Each of the 4 T cell receptor beta chains below was sequenced from the same sample in a study of shared clonotypes between healthy human individuals. Assay: immunoSEQ multiplex PCR; the TCRdb copy retains only in-frame clones and omits some. The data hold a few million clones, with more than 90% observed a single time. Sequenced material: naive CD4+ T cells sorted from blood. As to subset: CD45RA+ positively selected. Source of these receptors: a young man in good health.

The CDR3 DNA reads TGTGCCAGCAGCCCGAGGGAAGCGGGAGGTTACGAGCAGTACTTC. Protein sequence: CASSPREAGGYEQYF. This chain joins TRBV5-4 and TRBJ2-7; 9 bases fit TRBD2. CDR1 and CDR2 from the germline V gene are SGHNT and YYREEE (reference sequence). V was pared by 4 bases and J by 4 bases, with 9 bases of the junction left unmatched. The CDR3 extends over 15 amino acids.

V and J are TRBV6-6 and TRBJ1-2; a weak D match, TRBD1 (5 bases). Germline lookup yields CDR1 MNHNY and CDR2 SVGAGI (reference sequence). The CDR3 spans 13 residues. V was clipped by 8 bases and J by 3 bases, with 13 bases between them. The CDR3 reads CASWWARDYGYTF. CDR3 sequence (DNA): TGTGCCAGCTGGTGGGCCAGGGACTATGGCTACACCTTC.

V is TRBV10-3 and J is TRBJ1-5; maybe TRBD1 (6 bases). The germline V gene encodes CDR1 ENHRY and CDR2 SYGVKD. The length of the CDR3 is 13 residues. Trimming shortened V by 8 bases and J by 4 bases, and 12 bases separated the two germline ends. The CDR3 nucleotides read TGTGCCATCGGTCGACAGGCTAATCAGCCCCAGCATTTT. Translating gives CAIGRQANQPQHF.

The V gene is TRBV5-4, the J gene TRBJ2-4, with TRBD2 matching 9 bases. Germline CDR1 is SGHNT and CDR2 is YYREEE (reference sequence). The CDR3 extends over 16 amino acids. J was trimmed by 3 bases and V by 0 bases; bases with no gene match: 4. Here the CDR3 reads CASSLGAGGFKNIQYF. DNA of the CDR3: TGTGCCAGCAGCTTGGGCGCGGGAGGGTTCAAAAACATTCAGTACTTC.